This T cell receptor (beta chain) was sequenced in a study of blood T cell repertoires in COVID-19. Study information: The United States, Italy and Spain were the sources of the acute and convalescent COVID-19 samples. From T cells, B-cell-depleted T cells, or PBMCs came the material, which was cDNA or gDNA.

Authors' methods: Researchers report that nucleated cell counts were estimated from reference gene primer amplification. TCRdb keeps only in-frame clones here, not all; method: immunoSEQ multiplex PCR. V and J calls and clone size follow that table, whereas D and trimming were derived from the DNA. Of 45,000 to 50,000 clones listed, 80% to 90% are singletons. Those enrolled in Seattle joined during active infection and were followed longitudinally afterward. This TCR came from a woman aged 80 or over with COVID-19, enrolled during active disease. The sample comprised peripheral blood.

The CDR3 nucleotides are TGTGCCAGCAACCGGGGACAGGGCCTGACCGGGGAGCTGTTTTTT. Its translation is CASNRGQGLTGELFF. The V call is TRBV9, the J call TRBJ2-2; 9 nucleotides agree with TRBD1. Germline trimming cut 6 bases from V and 5 bases from J; bases unmatched to any gene: 8. CDR1 and CDR2 (germline): SGDLS, YYNGEE. The CDR3 spans 15 residues.